A single sample is the source of the 5 T cell receptor beta chains below, sequenced in a study of cytomegalovirus exposure and HLA in healthy donors. Profiled with immunoSEQ multiplex PCR; TCRdb holds only in-frame clones, not every one. In the table there are 240,000 or so clones, around 87% of which are singletons. Source material: PBMCs. The receptor set was obtained from a woman in her twenties or thirties in good health and CMV-seropositive.

The chain employs TRBV21-1 and TRBJ2-1; the D segment call TRBD1 is taken from the table without a DNA check. TRBV21-1 is noted as a pseudogene. The CDR3 is made up of 14 amino acids. In DNA form, the CDR3 reads TGTGCCAGCCCGGGCAGGGGAATAGACAATGAGCAGTTCTTC. Protein: CASPGRGIDNEQFF.

The V call is TRBV2, the J call TRBJ2-7; TRBD1 aligns across 9 bases. The CDR3 spans 15 residues. After removal of 6 bases from V and 2 bases from J, the junction contained 8 bases not matched to a gene. CDR1 is SNHLY and CDR2 is FYNNEI in the germline V gene. For the CDR3, the DNA is TGTGCCAGCAGGAAGGGACAGGGTTCCCCCTACGAGCAGTACTTC. This codes for CASRKGQGSPYEQYF. The variable domain in full, completed from reference TRBV2 and TRBJ2-7, reads EPEVTQTPSHQVTQMGQEVILRCVPISNHLYFYWYRQILGQKVEFLVSFYNNEISEKSEIFDDQFSVERPDGSNFTLKIRSTKLEDSAMYFCASRKGQGSPYEQYFGPGTRLTVT.

The chain has TRBV9 and TRBJ2-1; maybe TRBD2 (6 bases). This CDR3 comprises 16 residues. The germline gives CDR1 SGDLS, CDR2 YYNGEE. V lost 2 bases and J lost 0, with 12 bases in between. The CDR3 sequence is CASSVGTHFSYNEQFF. CDR3 nucleotides: TGTGCCAGCAGCGTTGGGACTCACTTCTCCTACAATGAGCAGTTCTTC.

This sequence joins TRBV7-7 and TRBJ2-6; tentatively, D is TRBD1 (6 bases). Trimming cost V 8 bases and J 2 bases, with 13 bases left between them. CDR3 size: 15 residues. Looked up from germline, CDR1 is SSHAT and CDR2 is FNYEAQ (reference sequence). CDR3 sequence: CASARGGTGANVLTF. The CDR3 DNA is TGTGCCAGCGCGCGAGGGGGAACTGGGGCCAACGTCCTGACTTTC. The variable domain in full, with the rest retrieved from reference TRBV7-7 and TRBJ2-6, is GAGVSQSPRYKVTKRGQDVTLRCDPISSHATLYWYQQALGQGPEFLTYFNYEAQPDKSGLPSDRFSAERPEGSISTLTIQRTEQRDSAMYRCASARGGTGANVLTFGAGSRLTVL.

This clone was observed once. The chain is built from TRBV19 and TRBJ1-5; 9 bases are shared with TRBD1. The CDR3 runs 15 residues. The V gene end was trimmed by 9 bases and the J gene end by 1 base; junction bases not matched to a gene: 7. From germline, CDR1 is LNHDA and CDR2 SQIVND (reference sequence). In nucleotides, the CDR3 is TGTGCCAGCGTGGCCACAGGGGGCAGCAATCAGCCCCAGCATTTT. It is translated as CASVATGGSNQPQHF.